These 15 T cell receptor beta chains share one sample of origin, sequenced in a study of T cells in Graves' hyperthyroidism and ophthalmopathy. Amplified TCR beta CDR3 regions derived from RNA transcripts. With the HTBI primer set, the TCR CDR3 went through a first round of RT-PCR. TCRdb used MiXCR to reprocess the multiplex PCR reads, holding one entry per CDR3 protein. Of fewer than 650,000 distinct CDR3 sequences in the sample, about 15% were seen once. The specimen was blood. These receptors were taken from a woman younger than 45 with Graves' hyperthyroidism that later progressed to Graves' ophthalmopathy.

V usage is TRBV7-2 and J usage is TRBJ1-3; D is perhaps TRBD1 (5 bases). CDR1 and CDR2 (germline): SGHTA, FQGNSA. Trimming shortened V by 4 bases and J by 3 bases, and 13 bases separated the two germline ends. This CDR3 contains 15 residues. In DNA, the CDR3 is TGTGCCAGCAGCTCACAGGTCCTCTTTGGAAACACCATATATTTT. It is translated as CASSSQVLFGNTIYF.

Ten or more counts support this clonotype. In DNA, the CDR3 is TGTGCCAGCAGCTCTAAGCGGGAGGGGACCGGGGAGCTGTTTTTT. Translation: CASSSKREGTGELFF. This chain links TRBV11-3 with TRBJ2-2; 10 bases map to TRBD2. This CDR3 comprises 15 residues. Losses at the gene ends were 4 bases for V and 5 bases for J; bases not matched to a gene: 4. Germline V CDR1 and CDR2: SGHNT, YENEEA.

The CDR3 is CASSSPSGREYF. CDR3 in DNA: TGTGCCAGCAGTTCTCCTAGCGGGAGAGAGTACTTC. The V and J genes are TRBV12-3 or TRBV12-4 and TRBJ2-7; 10 nucleotides align to TRBD2. The CDR3 loop spans 12 amino acids. V was clipped by 4 bases and J by 11 bases; unmatched bases: 5.

This clonotype was recorded many times. The chain is built from TRBV15 and TRBJ1-1, with D unresolved. From germline, CDR1 is LNHNV and CDR2 YYDKDF (reference sequence). This CDR3 has 12 residues. The germline V and J ends were trimmed by 6 bases and 1 base, with 6 bases remaining between them. The CDR3 is CATRSGNTEAFF. For the CDR3, the DNA is TGTGCCACCAGATCAGGGAACACTGAAGCTTTCTTT.

The CDR3 bases are TGTGCCAGCAGTTTAGGACTAGCGGGCGGGACACTGTGGGAGCAGTTCTTC. Residues: CASSLGLAGGTLWEQFF. This sequence joins TRBV12-3 or TRBV12-4 and TRBJ2-1; 10 bases are shared with TRBD2. The CDR3 runs 17 residues. J was trimmed by 10 bases and V by 1 base; bases with no gene match: 13.

This clonotype was counted at least ten times. The V call is TRBV12-3 or TRBV12-4, the J call TRBJ2-7; D uncertain. This CDR3 is built from 16 residues. The V end was cut by 2 bases, the J end by 1 base, with 15 bases between. As DNA, the CDR3 is TGTGCCAGCAGTTTATCAGGACGGACCGTTTCCTACGAGCAGTACTTC. Its translation is CASSLSGRTVSYEQYF.

This clonotype was detected ten times or more. V is TRBV20-1 and J is TRBJ2-1, with TRBD2 identical over 9 bases. With 0 bases clipped from V and 6 bases from J, the junction kept 3 bases outside the gene matches. There are 14 residues in the CDR3. From germline, CDR1 is DFQATT and CDR2 SNEGSKA (reference sequence). CDR3 DNA: TGCAGTGCTAGAGATAAGCGGGGGGTCAATGAGCAGTTCTTC. Translating gives CSARDKRGVNEQFF.

This clonotype was counted only a few times. V and J are TRBV28 and TRBJ2-7, with D uncertain. Germline CDR1 reads MDHEN; CDR2 reads SYDVKM. The V gene lost 6 bases and the J gene lost 4 bases, with 7 bases spanning the gap. This CDR3 has 11 amino acids. As DNA, the CDR3 is TGTGCCAGCAGCCGGATATACGAGCAGTACTTC. Amino acid sequence: CASSRIYEQYF. Full variable domain (rest looked up from reference TRBV28 and TRBJ2-7): DVKVTQSSRYLVKRTGEKVFLECVQDMDHENMFWYRQDPGLGLRLIYFSYDVKMKEKGDIPEGYSVSREKKERFSLILESASTNQTSMYLCASSRIYEQYFGPGTRLTVT.

V is TRBV19 and J is TRBJ1-1; TRBD1 might be the D (5 bases). The V end was cut by 1 base, the J end by 2 bases, with 14 bases between. In germline, CDR1 is LNHDA, CDR2 SQIVND (reference sequence). CDR3 length: 16 amino acids. DNA for the CDR3: TGTGCCAGTAGTATAGCCCTACGGACATCCAACACTGAAGCTTTCTTT. Its protein product is CASSIALRTSNTEAFF.

Ten or more counts support this clonotype. The chain combines TRBV27 with TRBJ2-1; D gene ambiguous. The CDR3 sequence is 12 residues long. Trimming shortened V by 11 bases and J by 10 bases, and 18 bases separated the two germline ends. From germline, CDR1 is MNHEY and CDR2 SMNVEV (reference sequence). DNA of the CDR3: TGTGCCGCCGCCCCCTCTCGCGCGGAGCAGTTCTTC. This translates into CAAAPSRAEQFF.

The table lists this clonotype with many counts. This rearrangement joins TRBV18 to TRBJ2-7; 11 bases fit TRBD1. The CDR3 has 17 residues. V lost 2 bases to trimming and J lost 3 bases; unmatched junction nucleotides: 9. The germline gives CDR1 KGHSH, CDR2 LQKENI. This CDR3 reads CASSPTSGTGGGYEQYF. CDR3 nucleotide sequence: TGTGCCAGCTCACCAACCTCCGGGACAGGGGGAGGCTACGAGCAGTACTTC.

This clonotype was recorded many times. V is TRBV30 and J is TRBJ2-3; unclear D gene. V lost 2 bases and J lost 6, with 9 bases in between. This CDR3 region has 12 residues. Per germline, CDR1 GTSNPN and CDR2 SVGIG (reference sequence). The CDR3 nucleotides are TGTGCCTGGAGTTCTTATCCTGATACGCAGTATTTT. It translates to CAWSSYPDTQYF.

This clonotype was counted only a few times. The chain joins TRBV19 to TRBJ2-1; 11 nucleotides align to TRBD1. Germline V lookup: CDR1 LNHDA, CDR2 SQIVND (reference sequence). The CDR3 spans 15 residues. Trimming cost V 5 bases and J 6 bases; bases outside gene matches: 6. The CDR3 loop reads CASSSGQGAGNEQFF. The CDR3 DNA sequence: TGTGCCAGTAGTTCAGGACAGGGGGCTGGCAATGAGCAGTTCTTC.

This clonotype was observed many times. The rearrangement uses TRBV20-1 and TRBJ2-4, with TRBD1 matching 8 bases. The V gene end was trimmed by 8 bases and the J gene end by 0 bases; junction bases not matched to a gene: 9. CDR1 is DFQATT and CDR2 is SNEGSKA in the germline V gene (reference sequence). This CDR3 contains 15 residues. CDR3 in amino acids: CSSMDRDIAKNIQYF. The CDR3 coding sequence is TGCAGTTCCATGGACAGGGACATAGCCAAAAACATTCAGTACTTC.

This clonotype has ten or more counts. The CDR3 DNA is TGCAGCGTTGAAGTTATAGCGGGAGACGGGCCAGATACGCAGTATTTT. It specifies CSVEVIAGDGPDTQYF. The rearrangement joins TRBV29-1 to TRBJ2-3, with 9 bases aligning to TRBD2. CDR1 is SQVTM and CDR2 is ANQGSEA in the germline V gene. This CDR3 region has 16 residues. Unmatched junction bases numbered 9, after V lost 1 base and J lost 4 bases.